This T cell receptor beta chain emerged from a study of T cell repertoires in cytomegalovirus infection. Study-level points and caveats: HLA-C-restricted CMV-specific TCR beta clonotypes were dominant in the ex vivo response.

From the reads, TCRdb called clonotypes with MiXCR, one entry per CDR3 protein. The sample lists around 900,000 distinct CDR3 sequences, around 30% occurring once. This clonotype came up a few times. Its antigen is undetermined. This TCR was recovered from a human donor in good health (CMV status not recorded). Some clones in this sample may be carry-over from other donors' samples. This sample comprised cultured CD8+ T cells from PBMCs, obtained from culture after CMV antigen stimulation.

CDR3: CASSILSGLNGDEQFF. The DNA for the CDR3 is TGTGCCAGTAGTATTTTGTCGGGCCTAAACGGCGATGAGCAGTTCTTC. The chain is built from TRBV19 and TRBJ2-1; unclear D gene. Trimming left V 3 bases short and J 8 bases short, with 20 bases between. Looked up from germline, CDR1 is LNHDA and CDR2 is SQIVND (reference sequence). The CDR3 is 16 amino acids.